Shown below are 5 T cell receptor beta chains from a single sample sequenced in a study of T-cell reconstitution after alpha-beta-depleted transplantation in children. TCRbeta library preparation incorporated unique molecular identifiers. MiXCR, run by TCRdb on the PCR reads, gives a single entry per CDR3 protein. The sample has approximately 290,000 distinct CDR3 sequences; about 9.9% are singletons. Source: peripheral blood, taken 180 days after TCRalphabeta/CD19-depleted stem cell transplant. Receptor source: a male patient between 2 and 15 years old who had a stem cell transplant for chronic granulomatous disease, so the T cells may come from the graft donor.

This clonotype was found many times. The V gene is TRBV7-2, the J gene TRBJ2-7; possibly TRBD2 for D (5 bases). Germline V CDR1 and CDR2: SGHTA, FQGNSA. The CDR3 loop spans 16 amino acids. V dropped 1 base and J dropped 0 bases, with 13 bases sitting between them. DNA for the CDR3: TGTGCCAGCAGCTTAGGAGGGCAGTCCCTCTCCTACGAGCAGTACTTC. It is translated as CASSLGGQSLSYEQYF. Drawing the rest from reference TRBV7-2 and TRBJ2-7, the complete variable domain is GAGVSQSPSNKVTEKGKDVELRCDPISGHTALYWYRQSLGQGLEFLIYFQGNSAPDKSGLPSDRFSAERTGGSVSTLTIQRTQQEDSAVYLCASSLGGQSLSYEQYFGPGTRLTVT.

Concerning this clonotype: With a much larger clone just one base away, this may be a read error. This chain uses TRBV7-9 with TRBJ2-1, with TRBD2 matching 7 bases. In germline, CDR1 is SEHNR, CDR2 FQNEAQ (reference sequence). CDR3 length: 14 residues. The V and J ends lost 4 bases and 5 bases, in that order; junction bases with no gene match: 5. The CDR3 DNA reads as TGTGCCAGCAGCTATGAGCGGGGCCACAATGAGCAGTTCTTC. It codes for CASSYERGHNEQFF. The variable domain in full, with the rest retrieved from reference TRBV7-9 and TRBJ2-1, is DTGVSQNPRHKITKRGQNVTFRCDPISEHNRLYWYRQTLGQGPEFLTYFQNEAQLEKSRLLSDRFSAERPKGSFSTLEIQRTEQGDSAMYLCASSYERGHNEQFFGPGTRLTVL.

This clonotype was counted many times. The CDR3 sequence is CASSQEGMVRGYTF. CDR3 DNA: TGCGCCAGCAGCCAAGAGGGGATGGTACGTGGCTACACCTTC. The genes are TRBV4-3 and TRBJ1-2; D is unresolved. V dropped 0 bases and J dropped 7 bases, with 12 bases sitting between them. Looked up from germline, CDR1 is LGHNA and CDR2 is YSLEER. CDR3 length: 14 residues.

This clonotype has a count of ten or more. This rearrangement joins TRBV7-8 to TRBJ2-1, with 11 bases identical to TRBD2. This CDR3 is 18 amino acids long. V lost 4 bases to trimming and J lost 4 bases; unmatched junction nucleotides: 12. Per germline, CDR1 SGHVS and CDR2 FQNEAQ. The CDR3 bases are TGTGCCAGCAGCTCTAAGATCTCACTAGCGGGGGAGTACAATGAGCAGTTCTTC. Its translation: CASSSKISLAGEYNEQFF.

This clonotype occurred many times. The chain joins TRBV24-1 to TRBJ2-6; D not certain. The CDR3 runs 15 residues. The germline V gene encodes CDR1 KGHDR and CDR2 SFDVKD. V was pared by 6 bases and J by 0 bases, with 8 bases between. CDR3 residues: CATSSGSSGANVLTF. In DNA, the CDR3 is TGTGCCACCAGTTCAGGAAGCTCTGGGGCCAACGTCCTGACTTTC.